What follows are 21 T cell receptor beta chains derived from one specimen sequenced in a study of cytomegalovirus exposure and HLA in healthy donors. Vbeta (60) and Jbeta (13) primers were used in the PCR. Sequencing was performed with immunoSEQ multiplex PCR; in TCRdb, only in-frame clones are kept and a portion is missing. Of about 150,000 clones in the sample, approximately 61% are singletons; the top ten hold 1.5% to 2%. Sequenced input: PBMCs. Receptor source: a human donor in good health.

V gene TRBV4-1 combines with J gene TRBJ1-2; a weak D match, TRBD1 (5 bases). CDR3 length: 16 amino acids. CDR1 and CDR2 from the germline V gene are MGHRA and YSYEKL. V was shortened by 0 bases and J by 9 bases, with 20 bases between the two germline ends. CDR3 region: CASSQEGGEGGLSYTF. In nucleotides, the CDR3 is TGCGCCAGCAGCCAAGAGGGAGGGGAAGGAGGGCTAAGCTACACCTTC.

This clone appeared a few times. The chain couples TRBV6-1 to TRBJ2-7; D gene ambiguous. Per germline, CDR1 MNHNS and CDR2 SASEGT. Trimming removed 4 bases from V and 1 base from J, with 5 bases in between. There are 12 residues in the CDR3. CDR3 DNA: TGTGCCAGCAGTGCCGTTTCCTACGAGCAGTACTTC. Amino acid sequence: CASSAVSYEQYF.

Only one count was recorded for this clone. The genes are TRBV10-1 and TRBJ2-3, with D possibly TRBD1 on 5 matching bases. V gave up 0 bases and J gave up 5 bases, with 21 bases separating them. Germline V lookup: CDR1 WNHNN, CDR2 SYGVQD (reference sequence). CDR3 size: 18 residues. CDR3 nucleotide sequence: TGCGCCAGCAGTGAGTCGAATTGGCGGACACCGGTGGGAGATACGCAGTATTTT. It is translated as CASSESNWRTPVGDTQYF.

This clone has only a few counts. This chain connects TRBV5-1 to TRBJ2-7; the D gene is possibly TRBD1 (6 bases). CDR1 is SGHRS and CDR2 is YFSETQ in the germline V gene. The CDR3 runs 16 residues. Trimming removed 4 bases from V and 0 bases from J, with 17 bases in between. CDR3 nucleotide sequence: TGCGCCAGCAGCCCTCGAGGGCAGGGGAGCTCCTACGAGCAGTACTTC. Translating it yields CASSPRGQGSSYEQYF.

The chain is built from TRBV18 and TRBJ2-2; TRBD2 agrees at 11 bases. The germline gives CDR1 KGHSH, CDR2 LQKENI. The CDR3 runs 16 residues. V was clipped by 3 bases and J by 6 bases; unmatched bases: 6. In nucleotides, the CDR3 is TGTGCCAGCTCACCCGGGACTAGCGGACCCCCCGGGGAGCTGTTTTTT. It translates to CASSPGTSGPPGELFF.

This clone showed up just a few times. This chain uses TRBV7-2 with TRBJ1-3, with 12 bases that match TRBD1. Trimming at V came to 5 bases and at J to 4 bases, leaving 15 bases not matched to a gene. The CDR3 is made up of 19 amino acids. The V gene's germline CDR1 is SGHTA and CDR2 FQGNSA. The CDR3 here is CASSRSLLRDRGLGNTIYF. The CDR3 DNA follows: TGTGCCAGCAGCCGAAGTCTGCTTCGGGACAGGGGGCTAGGAAACACCATATATTTT.

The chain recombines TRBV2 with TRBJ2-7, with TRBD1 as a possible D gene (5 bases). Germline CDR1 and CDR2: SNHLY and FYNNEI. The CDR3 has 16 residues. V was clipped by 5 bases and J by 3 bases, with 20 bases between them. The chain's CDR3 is CASSKDKTASGYEQYF. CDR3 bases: TGTGCCAGCAGTAAGGACAAGACGGCGTCGGGCTACGAGCAGTACTTC.

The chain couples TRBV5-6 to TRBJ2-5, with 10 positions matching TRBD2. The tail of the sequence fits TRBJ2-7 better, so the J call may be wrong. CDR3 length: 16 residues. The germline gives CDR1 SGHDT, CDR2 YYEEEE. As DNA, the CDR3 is TGTGCCAGCAGCAGCTCCTGGACTAGCGGCTCCTACGAGCAGTACTTC. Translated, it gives CASSSSWTSGSYEQYF.

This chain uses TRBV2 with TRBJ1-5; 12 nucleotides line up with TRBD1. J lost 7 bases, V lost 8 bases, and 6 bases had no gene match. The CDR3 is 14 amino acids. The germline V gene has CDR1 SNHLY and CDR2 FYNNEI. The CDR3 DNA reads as TGTGCCAGCTCCGGGACAGGGGGCCAACAGCCCCAGCATTTT. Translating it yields CASSGTGGQQPQHF. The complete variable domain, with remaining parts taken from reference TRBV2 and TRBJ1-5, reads EPEVTQTPSHQVTQMGQEVILRCVPISNHLYFYWYRQILGQKVEFLVSFYNNEISEKSEIFDDQFSVERPDGSNFTLKIRSTKLEDSAMYFCASSGTGGQQPQHFGDGTRLSIL.

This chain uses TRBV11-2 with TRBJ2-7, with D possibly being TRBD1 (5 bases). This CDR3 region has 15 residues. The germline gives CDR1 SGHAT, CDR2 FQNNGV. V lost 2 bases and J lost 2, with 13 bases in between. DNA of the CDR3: TGTGCCAGCAGCTTAAGGCGTCAGGGCCCCTACGAGCAGTACTTC. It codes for CASSLRRQGPYEQYF.

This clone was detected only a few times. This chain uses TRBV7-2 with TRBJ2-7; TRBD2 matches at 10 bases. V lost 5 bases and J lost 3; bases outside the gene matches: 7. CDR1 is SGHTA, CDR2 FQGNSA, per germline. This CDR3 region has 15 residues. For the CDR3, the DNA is TGTGCCAGCAGCCCCGGGGTAGCGGGGGGCTACGAGCAGTACTTC. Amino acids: CASSPGVAGGYEQYF.

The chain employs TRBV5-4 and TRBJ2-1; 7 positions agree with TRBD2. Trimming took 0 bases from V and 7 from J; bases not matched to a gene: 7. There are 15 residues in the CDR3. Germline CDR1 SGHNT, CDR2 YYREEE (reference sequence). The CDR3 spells CASSLVLGGPNEQFF. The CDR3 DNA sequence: TGTGCCAGCAGCTTGGTACTGGGAGGGCCGAATGAGCAGTTCTTC.

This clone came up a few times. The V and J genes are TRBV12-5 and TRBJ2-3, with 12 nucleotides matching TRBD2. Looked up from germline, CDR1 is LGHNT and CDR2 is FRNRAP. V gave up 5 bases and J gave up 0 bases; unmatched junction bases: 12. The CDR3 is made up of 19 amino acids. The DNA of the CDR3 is TGTGCTAGTGGTCCCCGGACACGGACTAGCGGGACTAGCACAGATACGCAGTATTTT. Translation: CASGPRTRTSGTSTDTQYF.

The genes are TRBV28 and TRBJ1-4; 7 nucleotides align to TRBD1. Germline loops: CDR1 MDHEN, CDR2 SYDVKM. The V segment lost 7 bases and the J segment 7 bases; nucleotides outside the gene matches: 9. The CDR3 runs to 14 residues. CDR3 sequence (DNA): TGTGCCAGCAACCTACAGGGGCGTTCTGAAAAACTGTTTTTT. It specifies CASNLQGRSEKLFF.

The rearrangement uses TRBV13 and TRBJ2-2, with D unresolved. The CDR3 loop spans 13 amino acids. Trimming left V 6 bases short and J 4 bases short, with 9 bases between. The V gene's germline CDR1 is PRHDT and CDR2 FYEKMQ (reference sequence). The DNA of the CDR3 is TGTGCCAGCAGTCTAGGTGGCACCGGGGAGCTGTTTTTT. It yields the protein CASSLGGTGELFF.

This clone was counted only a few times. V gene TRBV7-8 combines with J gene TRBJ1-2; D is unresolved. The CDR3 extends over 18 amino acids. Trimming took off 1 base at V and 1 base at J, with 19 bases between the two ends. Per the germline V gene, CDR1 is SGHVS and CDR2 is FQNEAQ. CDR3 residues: CASSLVSSAGTYNYGYTF. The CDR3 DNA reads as TGTGCCAGCAGCTTAGTTTCGTCGGCGGGCACATATAACTATGGCTACACCTTC.

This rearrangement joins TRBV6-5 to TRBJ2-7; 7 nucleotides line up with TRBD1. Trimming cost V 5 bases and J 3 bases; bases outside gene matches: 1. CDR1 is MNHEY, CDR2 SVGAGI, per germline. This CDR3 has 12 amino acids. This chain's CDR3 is CASSAGGYEQYF. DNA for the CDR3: TGTGCCAGCAGTGCAGGGGGCTACGAGCAGTACTTC.

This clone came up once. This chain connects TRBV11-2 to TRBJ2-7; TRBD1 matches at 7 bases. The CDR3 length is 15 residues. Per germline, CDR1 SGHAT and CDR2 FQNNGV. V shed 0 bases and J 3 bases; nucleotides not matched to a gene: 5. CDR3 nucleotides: TGTGCCAGCAGCTTAGACCTCGGGACAGACTACGAGCAGTACTTC. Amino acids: CASSLDLGTDYEQYF.

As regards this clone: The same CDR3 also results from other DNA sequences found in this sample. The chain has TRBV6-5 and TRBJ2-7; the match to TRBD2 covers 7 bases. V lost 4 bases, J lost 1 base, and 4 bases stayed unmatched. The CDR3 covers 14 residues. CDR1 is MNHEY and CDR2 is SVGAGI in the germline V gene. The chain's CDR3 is CASSSPSGSYEQYF. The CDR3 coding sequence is TGTGCCAGCAGTTCACCTAGCGGTTCCTACGAGCAGTACTTC.

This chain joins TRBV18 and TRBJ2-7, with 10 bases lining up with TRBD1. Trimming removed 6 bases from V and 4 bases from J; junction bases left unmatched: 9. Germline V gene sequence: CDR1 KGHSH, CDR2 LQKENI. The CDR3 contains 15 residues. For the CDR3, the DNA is TGTGCCAGCTCCGAACCTGGACAGGGGGGATACGAGCAGTACTTC. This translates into CASSEPGQGGYEQYF.

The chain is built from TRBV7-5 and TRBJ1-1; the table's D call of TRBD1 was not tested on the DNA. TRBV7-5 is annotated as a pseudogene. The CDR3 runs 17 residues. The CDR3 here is CVRSQQGARHKFTEAFF. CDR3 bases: TGTGTCAGAAGCCAACAGGGGGCGCGACATAAATTCACTGAAGCTTTCTTT.